The TCR beta chain under discussion was sequenced for a study of shared clonotypes between healthy human individuals (dated by TCRdb to 2018 to 2020). For the study in its entirety: The cohort comprised a couple of women and a few men aged 18 to 49 years. For each donor, CD4 naive and CD4 memory were each given three plates, CD8 naive was given two plates, and CD8 memory was given one plate. The study deeply sequenced blood TCR repertoires of about 5 healthy adults to estimate repertoire size and the extent of clonotype sharing between individuals. To increase sequencing depth and limit assay-specific biases, different laboratories used diverse techniques to prepare libraries and sequence TCR repertoires. Per donor, leukapheresis produced somewhere between about 0.9 and 9.5 billion PBMCs.

Its CDR3 holds 16 amino acids, cysteine through phenylalanine. The entry retains the CDR3 DNA only, 48 bases that are in frame from base 1. V has 6 bases trimmed and J has 9 bases trimmed; junction bases matching no gene number 19. CDR1 and CDR2 were assigned from the germline V gene (reference sequence) as GTSNPN and SVGIG. General conclusions and limits of the study: Across a few donors, roughly 5.4% of naive CD4, roughly 3.5% of naive CD8, approximately 2.5% of memory CD4, and 0.3% to 0.45% of memory CD8 clonotypes were shared. Compared with non-shared clonotypes, the clonotypes found in all four sorted-subset donors had higher generation probabilities. Incomplete sequencing was indicated by rarefaction of sorted-subset datasets, despite the large sequencing depth. The genetic and exposure-history diversity represented was limited by the small number of donors. Only blood was sampled, and tissue TCR repertoires likely differ from those in blood. Larger estimated clonotype richness was generally found for naive subsets than for memory subsets. Pairwise subsampling indicated that sequencing depth was expected to affect the degree of clonotype sharing among donors.

Using the deep immunoSEQ assay, multiplex PCR amplified TCR CDR3 regions from genomic DNA. For each cell subset, the extracted genomic DNA was distributed evenly across all wells of several immunoSEQ 96-well plates, and each plate served as one replicate. For sorted subsets, about 220 ng of genomic DNA, equivalent to 30,000 or so T cell genomes, went into each replicate PCR. Purified libraries were quantified with a Qubit 3.0 fluorometer, sized on a Bioanalyzer 2100, and re-quantified with the KAPA Library Quantification kit. A separate single-read 150-cycle Illumina NextSeq 550 flow cell was used to sequence each immunoSEQ 96-well plate. The authors' pipeline ran thus. Because the immunoSEQ output included only junctional sequences and no quality scores, the filtering could not be the same as the filtering used for full-length reads. To assign V/J genes and CDR3, sequences were annotated using PyIR, a Python wrapper for IgBLAST v1.9, with IMGT germline references. Reads were removed for weak V/J assignments (E-value above 1e-6), missing CDR3, stop codons, out-of-frame junctions, or ambiguous translated residues. V3J clonotypes were defined by identical inferred V gene, J gene, and CDR3 amino acid sequence. The percentage overlap between two repertoires was calculated by dividing the number of shared unique clonotypes by the size of the smaller repertoire. Repertoire richness was assessed with RTK rarefaction, the Chao1 estimator, and Recon v2.1 estimates of unobserved clonotypes. Generation probabilities were computed with OLGA for all TCRbeta clonotypes obtained by the gDNA method from several donors. The table comes from immuneACCESS by way of TCRdb, which keeps in-frame sequences with V and J called. Part of the clones is missing from these tables; in studies checked, under half for an unresolved V gene and the rest for unknown reasons. Clone size and V and J calls were adopted from that table, with D and trimming inferred from the DNA. This sample is represented by around 1.6 million clones; 95% to 99% of them were singletons. Of the sample, 0.4% to 0.55% falls within the top ten clones.

The donors were healthy, HIV-negative adults with no recently reported acute infections or vaccinations. All donors were Caucasian adults living in Nashville, Tennessee, USA. CD4+ T cells were enriched by magnetic negative selection, after which naive cells were positively selected on CD45RA and the negative fraction was taken as the memory subset. Blood was collected by leukapheresis, and PBMCs were isolated by Ficoll-Histopaque density gradient centrifugation and then cryopreserved in liquid nitrogen vapor phase. Analytical flow cytometry was used to check the purity and quantity of each magnetically sorted T cell population. From each sorted fraction, genomic DNA was isolated and quantified by UV absorbance on a Nanodrop 2000c. A word on this clone: Its binding antigen is unknown. No clone much larger than this one lies a single base away; base qualities are absent.

Specimen: naive CD4+ T cells sorted from blood. The cell subset or site label, as the study defines it: CD45RA+ positively selected. This receptor was identified in a man between 25 and 39 years old in good health. The rearranged segments are TRBV30 and TRBJ2-1; TRBD2 lines up with 8 middle nucleotides. The CDR3 reads CACLPGRARSSGEQFF. The sequenced DNA is TGTGCCTGCTTACCCGGGAGGGCCCGATCCTCCGGTGAGCAGTTCTTC.